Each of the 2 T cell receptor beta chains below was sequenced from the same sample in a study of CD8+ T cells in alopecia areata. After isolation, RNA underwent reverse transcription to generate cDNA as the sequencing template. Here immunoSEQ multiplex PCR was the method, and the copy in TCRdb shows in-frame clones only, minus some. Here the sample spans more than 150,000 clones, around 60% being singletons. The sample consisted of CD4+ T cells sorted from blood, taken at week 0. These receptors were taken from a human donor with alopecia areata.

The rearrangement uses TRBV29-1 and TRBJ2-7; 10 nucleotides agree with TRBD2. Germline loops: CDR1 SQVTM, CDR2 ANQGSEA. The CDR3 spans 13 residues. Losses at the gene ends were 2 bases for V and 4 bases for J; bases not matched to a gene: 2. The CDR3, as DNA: TGCAGCGTTGAACCTAGCGGGGGTTACGAGCAGTACTTC. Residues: CSVEPSGGYEQYF.

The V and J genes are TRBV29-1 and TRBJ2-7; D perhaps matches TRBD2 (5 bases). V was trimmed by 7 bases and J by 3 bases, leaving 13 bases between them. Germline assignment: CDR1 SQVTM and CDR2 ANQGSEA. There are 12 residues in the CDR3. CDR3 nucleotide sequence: TGCAGCGGGCTAGCAGCGAACTACGAGCAGTACTTC. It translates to CSGLAANYEQYF.